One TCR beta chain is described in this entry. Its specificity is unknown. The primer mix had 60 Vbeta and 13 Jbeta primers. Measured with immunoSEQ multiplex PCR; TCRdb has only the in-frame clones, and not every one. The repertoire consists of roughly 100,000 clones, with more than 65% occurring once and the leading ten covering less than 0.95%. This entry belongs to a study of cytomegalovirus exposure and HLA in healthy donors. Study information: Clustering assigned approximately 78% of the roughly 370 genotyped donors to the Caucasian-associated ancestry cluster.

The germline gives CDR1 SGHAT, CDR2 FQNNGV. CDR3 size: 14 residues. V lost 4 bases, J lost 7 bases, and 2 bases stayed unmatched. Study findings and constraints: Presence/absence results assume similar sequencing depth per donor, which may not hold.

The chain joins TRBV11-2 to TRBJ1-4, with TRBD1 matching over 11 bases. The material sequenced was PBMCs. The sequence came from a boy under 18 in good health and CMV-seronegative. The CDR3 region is CASSSGTGGEKLFF. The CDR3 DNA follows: TGTGCCAGCAGCTCCGGGACAGGGGGTGAAAAACTGTTTTTT.